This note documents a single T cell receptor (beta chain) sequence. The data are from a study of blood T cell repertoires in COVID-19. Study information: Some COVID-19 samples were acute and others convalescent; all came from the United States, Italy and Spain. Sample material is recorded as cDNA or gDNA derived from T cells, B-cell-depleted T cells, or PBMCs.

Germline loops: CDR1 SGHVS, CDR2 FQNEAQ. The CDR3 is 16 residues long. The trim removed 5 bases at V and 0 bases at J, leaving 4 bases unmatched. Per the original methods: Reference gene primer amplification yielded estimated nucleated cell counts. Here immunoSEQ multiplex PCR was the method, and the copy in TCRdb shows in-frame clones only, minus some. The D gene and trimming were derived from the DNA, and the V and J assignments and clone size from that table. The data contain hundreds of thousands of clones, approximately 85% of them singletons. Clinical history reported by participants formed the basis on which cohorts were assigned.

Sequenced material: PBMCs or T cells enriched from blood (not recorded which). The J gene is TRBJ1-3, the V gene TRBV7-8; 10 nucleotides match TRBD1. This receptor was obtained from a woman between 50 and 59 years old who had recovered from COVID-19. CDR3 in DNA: TGTGCCAGCAGCGGGACAGGGGCGCTCTCTGGAAACACCATATATTTT. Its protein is CASSGTGALSGNTIYF.